These 14 T cell receptor beta chains were all obtained from the same sample, sequenced in a study of Graves' ophthalmopathy and Graves' hyperthyroidism. RNA transcripts provided the template for amplifying TCR beta CDR3 regions. First-round RT-PCR relied on HTBI primers, and a second-round multiplex PCR came next. From the multiplex PCR reads, TCRdb called clonotypes with MiXCR, one entry per CDR3 protein. The sample shows some 1.1 million distinct CDR3 sequences, roughly two fifths of them seen only once. Sample: peripheral blood or thyroid tissue (not recorded which). The receptors originated from an adult man with Graves' hyperthyroidism.

The chain links TRBV2 to TRBJ1-5; D not resolved. The CDR3 is 13 residues long. Trimming took 6 bases from V and 7 from J, leaving 13 bases between them. Germline V gives CDR1 SNHLY, CDR2 FYNNEI. In DNA form, the CDR3 reads TGTGCCAGCAGGGGGAGAATTGTGCAGCCCCAGCATTTT. Translated: CASRGRIVQPQHF.

This clonotype occurred a few times. The chain joins TRBV3-1 to TRBJ1-1, with D tentatively TRBD1 (5 bases). Looked up from germline, CDR1 is LGHDT and CDR2 is YNNKEL (reference sequence). The CDR3 runs to 14 residues. V was pared by 3 bases and J by 11 bases, with 19 bases between. The CDR3 DNA reads as TGTGCCAGCAGCCAGGCCGGGACCTCAATTGGGGCTTTCTTT. The encoded protein is CASSQAGTSIGAFF. Based on the CDR3 plus reference TRBV3-1 and TRBJ1-1, the full variable domain is DTAVSQTPKYLVTQMGNDKSIKCEQNLGHDTMYWYKQDSKKFLKIMFSYNNKELIINETVPNRFSPKSPDKAHLNLHINSLELGDSAVYFCASSQAGTSIGAFFGQGTRLTVV.

This clonotype has ten or more counts. J is TRBJ1-1 and V is TRBV5-6; 7 bases align to TRBD1. V was pared by 5 bases and J by 7 bases, with 11 bases of the junction left unmatched. CDR1 and CDR2 from the germline V gene are SGHDT and YYEEEE. The CDR3 is 14 residues long. CDR3 in DNA: TGTGCCAGCAGTGGGGACAGAGCGTCCTTTGAAGCTTTCTTT. This encodes CASSGDRASFEAFF. The full variable domain, completed using reference TRBV5-6 and TRBJ1-1, is DAGVTQSPTHLIKTRGQQVTLRCSPKSGHDTVSWYQQALGQGPQFIFQYYEEEERQRGNFPDRFSGHQFPNYSSELNVNALLLGDSALYLCASSGDRASFEAFFGQGTRLTVV.

This clonotype has a count of ten or more. The rearrangement joins TRBV12-3 or TRBV12-4 to TRBJ2-5; no definite D call. V lost 5 bases and J lost 3, with 4 bases in between. CDR3 length equals 11 residues. For the CDR3, the DNA is TGTGCCAGCAGTGAAAAAGAGACCCAGTACTTC. Its translation: CASSEKETQYF.

This chain links TRBV10-3 with TRBJ2-2, with 13 bases matching TRBD2. The germline V gene encodes CDR1 ENHRY and CDR2 SYGVKD. The V gene end was trimmed by 4 bases and the J gene end by 6 bases; junction bases not matched to a gene: 5. The CDR3 is 16 residues long. DNA of the CDR3: TGTGCCATCAGTGGTAGGACTAGCGGGAGCGCCGGGGAGCTGTTTTTT. Translating it yields CAISGRTSGSAGELFF.

This clonotype was found many times. The chain uses TRBV4-1 and TRBJ2-5; 8 nucleotides line up with TRBD2. Germline values: CDR1 MGHRA, CDR2 YSYEKL. This CDR3 comprises 14 residues. Unmatched junction bases numbered 6, after V lost 4 bases and J lost 5 bases. CDR3 in amino acids: CASSPPGGWETQYF. Here the CDR3 DNA reads TGCGCCAGCAGCCCTCCGGGAGGGTGGGAGACCCAGTACTTC.

The CDR3 is CASKPRLSTDTQYF. CDR3 sequence (DNA): TGTGCCAGCAAACCCAGGCTTAGCACAGATACGCAGTATTTT. The chain combines TRBV2 with TRBJ2-3; D remains ambiguous. V shed 7 bases and J shed 0 bases, with 11 bases lying between them. The CDR3 loop spans 14 amino acids. CDR1 SNHLY and CDR2 FYNNEI come from the germline V gene.

This clonotype was recorded many times. The chain has TRBV14 and TRBJ2-5; D is uncertain. The length of the CDR3 is 15 residues. Trimming took off 1 base at V and 5 bases at J, with 14 bases between the two ends. Germline loops: CDR1 SGHDN, CDR2 FVKESK. The chain's CDR3 is CASSQAPGRTETQYF. For the CDR3, the DNA is TGTGCCAGCAGCCAAGCACCAGGACGGACGGAGACCCAGTACTTC.

On this clonotype: A read error may produce the germline difference seen at one junction end. The rearrangement joins TRBV10-3 to TRBJ2-2; possibly TRBD2 for D (6 bases). This CDR3 comprises 15 residues. CDR1 and CDR2 from the germline V gene are ENHRY and SYGVKD. CDR3 in DNA: TGTGCCAGCAGTTACGCGGGGCCGCGCACCGGGGAGCTGTTTTTT. It translates to CASSYAGPRTGELFF.

Ten or more counts support this clonotype. The chain has TRBV10-2 and TRBJ2-7; a possible D gene is TRBD1 (6 bases). V lost 2 bases and J lost 5, with 19 bases in between. Germline V CDR1 and CDR2: WSHSY, SAAADI. This CDR3 region has 16 residues. The CDR3 loop is CASSEPTGPSRDEQYF. The CDR3 DNA reads as TGCGCCAGCAGTGAGCCGACAGGCCCCTCAAGGGACGAGCAGTACTTC.

Worth noting for this clonotype: Since a much larger clone is just one base distant, this may be a read error. The chain recombines TRBV6-6 with TRBJ2-7, with D uncertain. V dropped 6 bases and J dropped 9 bases, with 6 bases sitting between them. The length of the CDR3 is 9 residues. Germline CDR1 is MNHNY and CDR2 is SVGAGI (reference sequence). The CDR3 region is CASSQVQYF. Here the CDR3 DNA reads TGTGCCAGCAGCCAAGTGCAGTACTTC.

This clonotype was detected a few times. The CDR3 DNA follows: TGTGCCACCAGTTGGACAGGGGCCGGCACTGAAGCTTTCTTT. As protein: CATSWTGAGTEAFF. The rearrangement joins TRBV15 to TRBJ1-1; 9 bases align to TRBD1. V shed 6 bases and J 4 bases; nucleotides not matched to a gene: 6. Germline CDR1 is LNHNV and CDR2 is YYDKDF (reference sequence). CDR3 length: 14 residues.

This CDR3 reads CASSFSGPGYTF. In DNA, the CDR3 is TGTGCCAGCAGTTTTTCAGGGCCCGGCTACACCTTC. The chain is built from TRBV12-3 or TRBV12-4 and TRBJ1-2; tentative D call: TRBD1 (5 bases). The CDR3 consists of 12 residues. Trimming stripped 3 bases from V and 8 bases from J, with 10 bases between.

The chain has TRBV10-2 and TRBJ2-7, with 9 bases identical to TRBD1. CDR1 WSHSY and CDR2 SAAADI come from the germline V gene. With V trimmed by 4 bases and J by 5 bases, 6 bases remained unmatched. The CDR3 totals 14 residues. CDR3 sequence: CASSAGTGRNEQYF. In DNA form, the CDR3 reads TGCGCCAGCAGTGCCGGGACAGGGCGCAACGAGCAGTACTTC.